The sequence of this T cell receptor beta chain was determined in a study of identical twins. Study-level results: The models systematically underestimated how much out-of-frame TCR alpha was shared in monozygotic twins.

TCRdb used MiXCR to reprocess the 5' RACE reads, holding one entry per CDR3 protein. The sample records about 530,000 distinct CDR3 sequences, about a fifth being singletons. This clonotype came up a few times. Its antigen is unknown. Germline CDR1 reads PRHDT; CDR2 reads FYEKMQ (reference sequence). The CDR3 is made up of 15 amino acids. V shed 5 bases, J shed 1 base, and the junction held 5 bases outside the gene matches. These data are also associated with another study on yellow fever vaccine responses in identical twins. That report notes: Twins' vaccine T cell responses reportedly seemed partly convergent and partly personalized.

The sequenced sample consisted of CD4+ T cells sorted from blood. The clonotype comes from a woman aged 18-29 years in good health. The chain is built from TRBV13 and TRBJ1-1, with 9 bases fitting TRBD1. In DNA form, the CDR3 reads TGTGCCAGCAGCAAGACAGGGGGAGCGAACACTGAAGCTTTCTTT. Residues: CASSKTGGANTEAFF. Looking up the rest from reference TRBV13 and TRBJ1-1 gives the full variable domain: AAGVIQSPRHLIKEKRETATLKCYPIPRHDTVYWYQQGPGQDPQFLISFYEKMQSDKGSIPDRFSAQQFSDYHSELNMSSLELGDSALYFCASSKTGGANTEAFFGQGTRLTVV.